This TCR beta chain was observed in a study of T cell responses to AZD1222 COVID-19 vaccine. General study findings and limits: Unmutated regions of variants are reportedly targeted by nearly half of spike-specific TCRs. The donor cohort was predominantly white British with a female majority, and clonal diversity may have been underestimated. Vaccination with two AZD1222 doses was followed by a rise in Spike-specific TCR breadth and depth. Baseline seropositives among AZD1222 recipients totaled only five or six.

This CDR3 is built from 14 residues. V lost 6 bases and J 4 bases, leaving 12 bases between the germline ends. CDR1 is MNHEY, CDR2 SMNVEV, per germline (reference sequence). TCRdb's copy holds only in-frame clones and misses some; the assay was immunoSEQ multiplex PCR. Here the sample spans some 150,000 clones, roughly 89% being singletons. Comments on this clone: Its antigen is not identified.

The TCR comes from an adult in good health. The rearrangement joins TRBV27 to TRBJ1-4; D is possibly TRBD1 (5 bases). The sequences come from peripheral blood, collected on day 0 of AZD1222 vaccination. The CDR3 DNA reads as TGTGCCAGCAGGGCGCGGGGGTTTAATGAAAAACTGTTTTTT. Translating it yields CASRARGFNEKLFF.